The present T cell receptor beta chain was sequenced within a study of cytomegalovirus exposure and HLA in healthy donors. Looking at the study overall: Inside one of the first data releases sat tens of millions of unique TCRs taken from HLA-typed donors.

Amplification used 60 Vbeta primers and 13 Jbeta primers. Generated by immunoSEQ multiplex PCR, the TCRdb table keeps only in-frame clones and is missing some. The sample shows about 69,000 clones, around 66% of them seen only once. Regarding the study as a whole: Immune exposure information available was restricted to CMV serostatus. It was reported that the classifier diagnosed cytomegalovirus status with high specificity and sensitivity in both the original and validation cohorts.

The V end was cut by 0 bases, the J end by 1 base, with 7 bases between. The CDR3 has 15 residues. Germline V gene sequence: CDR1 SGHVS, CDR2 FNYEAQ. Comments on this clone: Its matching antigen is unknown.

This rearrangement joins TRBV7-6 to TRBJ1-5; D might be TRBD1 (6 bases). The receptor was isolated from a male donor in good health and CMV-seropositive. Sequencing was done on a sample of PBMCs. CDR3 nucleotides: TGTGCCAGCAGCTTAGCTGGGACAAGCAATCAGCCCCAGCATTTT. Translation: CASSLAGTSNQPQHF.